This is a list of T cell receptor beta chains from one sample in a study of T-cell memory formation after mild COVID-19. Each CDR3 protein gets one entry after TCRdb re-called the 5' RACE reads with MiXCR. This sample has about 130,000 distinct CDR3 sequences, with about 16% found just once. Material for sequencing was PBMCs or a T cell subset sorted from them (not recorded which). The source is an adult woman who had mild COVID-19 (a few samples of this study predate the infection). Cell type and time point are not known. Each CDR3 is given with its conserved first and last residue. D genes are given only for firm matches. Expanded clones are given a class, and other clones once, few, many or no size at all.

>-|TRBV4-2|few|TRBJ2-5
CASSQETFQETQYF
TGTGCCAGCAGCCAAGAAACTTTCCAAGAGACCCAGTACTTC
>-|TRBV7-9|-|TRBJ2-1
CASRYAGTVDEQFF
TGTGCCAGCAGATACGCCGGGACGGTTGATGAGCAGTTCTTC
>-|TRBV24-1|many|TRBJ2-3
CATSSGHAITDTQYF
TGTGCCACCAGTTCAGGACACGCGATCACAGATACGCAGTATTTT
>TRBD2|TRBV7-8|-|TRBJ2-5
CASSLALTSFQETQYF
TGTGCCAGCAGCTTAGCCCTGACTAGCTTCCAAGAGACCCAGTACTTC
>-|TRBV29-1|few|TRBJ1-2
CSVHDSYGYTF
TGCAGCGTTCATGACAGCTATGGCTACACCTTC
>TRBD1|TRBV6-5|-|TRBJ2-2
CASSYKAGTDGTGELFF
TGTGCCAGCAGTTACAAAGCCGGGACAGACGGCACCGGGGAGCTGTTTTTT
>-|TRBV30|few|TRBJ2-3
CAWSPLTGGVADTQYF
TGTGCCTGGAGCCCACTCACCGGTGGGGTCGCAGATACGCAGTATTTT
>-|TRBV24-1|-|TRBJ2-3
CATSAPGRRATDTQYF
TGTGCCACCAGTGCGCCGGGACGGAGAGCCACAGATACGCAGTATTTT
>TRBD2|TRBV6-2/TRBV6-3|-|TRBJ2-7
CASSFLRTSASYEQYF
TGTGCCAGCAGTTTTTTAAGGACTAGCGCCTCCTACGAGCAGTACTTC
>TRBD1|TRBV12-3/TRBV12-4|-|TRBJ2-6
CASSEGDRGLSGANVLTF
TGTGCCAGCAGTGAGGGGGACAGGGGTTTATCTGGGGCCAACGTCCTGACTTTC
>-|TRBV20-1|-|TRBJ1-2
CSAKSNPGHGYTF
TGCAGTGCTAAGAGTAATCCGGGGCATGGCTACACCTTC
>-|TRBV27|few|TRBJ2-7
CASSFSQPGGAYEQYF
TGTGCCAGCAGTTTTAGCCAGCCAGGGGGGGCCTACGAGCAGTACTTC
>-|TRBV12-3/TRBV12-4|-|TRBJ2-3
CASSPHFSDTQYF
TGTGCCAGCAGCCCCCATTTTTCTGATACGCAGTATTTT
>TRBD1|TRBV6-5|-|TRBJ2-1
CASSYTRQGNEQFF
TGTGCCAGCAGTTACACTCGACAGGGGAATGAGCAGTTCTTC
>-|TRBV3-1|-|TRBJ1-1
CASSQGLLNTEAFF
TGTGCCAGCAGCCAAGGGCTATTGAACACTGAAGCTTTCTTT
>TRBD1|TRBV4-3|few|TRBJ1-2
CASSDRGTYGYTF
TGCGCCAGCAGCGACAGGGGGACCTATGGCTACACCTTC
>TRBD1|TRBV5-1|few|TRBJ1-6
CASSGGQGFSPLHF
TGCGCCAGCAGCGGGGGACAGGGATTCTCACCCCTCCACTTT
>-|TRBV12-3/TRBV12-4|-|TRBJ2-3
CASSPGDWDGPWAQYF
TGTGCCAGCAGTCCGGGGGACTGGGACGGTCCGTGGGCGCAGTATTTT
>TRBD2|TRBV9|few|TRBJ2-1
CASSVLAGGSEQFF
TGTGCCAGCAGCGTACTAGCGGGAGGGAGTGAGCAGTTCTTC
>-|TRBV12-3/TRBV12-4|few|TRBJ1-6
CASSLDRRLDSPLHF
TGTGCCAGCAGTTTAGACAGGAGGCTGGATTCACCCCTCCACTTT